This T cell receptor beta chain appears in the sequencing data of a study of OX40 agonist ivuxolimab in advanced cancers. About the research overall: 40% to 50% of patients had received prior checkpoint inhibitor therapy. General study results and limits: Doses of 0.1 to 3.0 mg/kg were accompanied by clonal expansion of CD4+ and CD8+ blood T cells by week 6. The antigens recognized by the expanded peripheral T cells, that is their antigen specificity, were not determined.

Profiled with immunoSEQ multiplex PCR; TCRdb holds only in-frame clones, not every one. Of tens of thousands of clones in the sample, about 86% were seen once. As to this clone: Antigen specificity is unknown.

Blood got drawn at baseline, again on cycle 4 day 1, and then on cycle 7 day 1. The CDR3 covers 15 residues. V was clipped by 2 bases and J by 8 bases, with 16 bases between them. The germline V gene has CDR1 SGHTA and CDR2 FQGNSA. This TCR was sampled from an adult with an advanced solid tumor such as melanoma, head and neck, liver or kidney cancer. The rearrangement links TRBV7-2 to TRBJ2-1; D unclear. Sequencing was performed on CD4+ or CD8+ T cells sorted from blood, taken in a trial of the OX40 agonist ivuxolimab. In DNA form, the CDR3 reads TGTGCCAGCAGCTTATTGGTGAACATGGGTCATGAGCAGTTCTTC. Translation gives CASSLLVNMGHEQFF. Based on the CDR3 plus reference TRBV7-2 and TRBJ2-1, the full variable domain is GAGVSQSPSNKVTEKGKDVELRCDPISGHTALYWYRQSLGQGLEFLIYFQGNSAPDKSGLPSDRFSAERTGGSVSTLTIQRTQQEDSAVYLCASSLLVNMGHEQFFGPGTRLTVL.